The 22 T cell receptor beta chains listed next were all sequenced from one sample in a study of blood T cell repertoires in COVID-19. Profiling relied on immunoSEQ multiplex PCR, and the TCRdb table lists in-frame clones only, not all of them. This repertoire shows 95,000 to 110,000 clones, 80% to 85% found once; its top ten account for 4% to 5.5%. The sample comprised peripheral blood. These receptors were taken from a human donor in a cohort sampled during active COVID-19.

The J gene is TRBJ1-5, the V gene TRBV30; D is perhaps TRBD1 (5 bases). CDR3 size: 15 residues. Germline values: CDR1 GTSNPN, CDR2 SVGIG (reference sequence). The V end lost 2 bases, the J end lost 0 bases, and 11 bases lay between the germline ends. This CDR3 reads CAWSTGGISNQPQHF. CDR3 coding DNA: TGTGCCTGGAGTACGGGGGGAATTAGCAATCAGCCCCAGCATTTT.

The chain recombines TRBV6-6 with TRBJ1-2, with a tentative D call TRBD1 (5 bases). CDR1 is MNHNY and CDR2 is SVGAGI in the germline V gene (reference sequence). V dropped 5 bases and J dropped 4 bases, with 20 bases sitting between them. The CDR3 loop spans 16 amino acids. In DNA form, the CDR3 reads TGTGCCAGCAGTCGCGCGGGAGAAGGGGAAACCTATGGCTACACCTTC. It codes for CASSRAGEGETYGYTF.

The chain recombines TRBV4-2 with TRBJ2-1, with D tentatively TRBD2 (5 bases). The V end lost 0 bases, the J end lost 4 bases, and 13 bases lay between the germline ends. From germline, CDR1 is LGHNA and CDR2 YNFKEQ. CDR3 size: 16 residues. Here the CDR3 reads CASSQEGSRLYNEQFF. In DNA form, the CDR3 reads TGTGCCAGCAGCCAAGAGGGCTCACGACTATACAATGAGCAGTTCTTC.

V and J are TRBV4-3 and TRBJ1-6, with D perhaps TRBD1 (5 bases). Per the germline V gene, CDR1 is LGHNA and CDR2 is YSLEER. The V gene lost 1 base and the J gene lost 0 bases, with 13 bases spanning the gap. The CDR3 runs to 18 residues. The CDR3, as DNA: TGCGCCAGCAGCCAAGCGGGCCAGGGCAGCTCCTATAATTCACCCCTCCACTTT. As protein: CASSQAGQGSSYNSPLHF.

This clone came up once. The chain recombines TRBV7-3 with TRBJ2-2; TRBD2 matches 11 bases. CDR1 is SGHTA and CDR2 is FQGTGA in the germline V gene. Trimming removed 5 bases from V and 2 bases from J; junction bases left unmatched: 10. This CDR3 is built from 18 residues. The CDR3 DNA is TGTGCCAGCAGCCTACTAGCGGGAGTGATGCTAAACACCGGGGAGCTGTTTTTT. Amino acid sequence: CASSLLAGVMLNTGELFF.

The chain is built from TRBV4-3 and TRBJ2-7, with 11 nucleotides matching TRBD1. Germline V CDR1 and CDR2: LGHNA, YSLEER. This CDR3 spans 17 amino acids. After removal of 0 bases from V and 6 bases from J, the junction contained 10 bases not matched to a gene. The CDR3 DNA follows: TGCGCCAGCAGCCAAGAGTCGGGGGACAGGGGGGAGTGCGAGCAGTACGTC. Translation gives CASSQESGDRGECEQYV.

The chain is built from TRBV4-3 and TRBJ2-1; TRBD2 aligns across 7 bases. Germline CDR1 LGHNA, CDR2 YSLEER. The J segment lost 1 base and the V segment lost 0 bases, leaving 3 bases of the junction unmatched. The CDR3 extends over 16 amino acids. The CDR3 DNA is TGCGCCAGCAGCCAAGAATACGGGAGGTCCTACAATGAGCAGTTCTTC. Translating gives CASSQEYGRSYNEQFF.

The CDR3 loop reads CASSPGGTESSYEQYF. The CDR3 DNA reads TGTGCCAGCAGCCCGGGCGGGACCGAGAGCTCCTACGAGCAGTACTTC. The chain has TRBV5-4 and TRBJ2-7; possible D gene TRBD2, 6 bases. The germline V and J ends were trimmed by 4 bases and 0 bases, with 17 bases remaining between them. CDR1 SGHNT and CDR2 YYREEE come from the germline V gene (reference sequence). The CDR3 covers 16 residues.

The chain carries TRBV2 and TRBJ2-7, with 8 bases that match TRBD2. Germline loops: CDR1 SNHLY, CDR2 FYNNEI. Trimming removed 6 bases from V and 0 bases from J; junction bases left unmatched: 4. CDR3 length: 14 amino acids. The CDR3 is CASRPGTSSYEQYF. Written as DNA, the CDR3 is TGTGCCAGCAGACCCGGGACTAGCTCCTACGAGCAGTACTTC.

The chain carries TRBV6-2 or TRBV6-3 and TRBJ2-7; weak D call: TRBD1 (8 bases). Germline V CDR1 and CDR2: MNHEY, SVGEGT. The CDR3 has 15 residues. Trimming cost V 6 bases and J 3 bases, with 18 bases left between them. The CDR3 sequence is CASSQTGGEVYEQYV. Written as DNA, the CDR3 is TGTGCCAGCAGCCAAACAGGGGGGGAAGTCTACGAGCAGTACGTC.

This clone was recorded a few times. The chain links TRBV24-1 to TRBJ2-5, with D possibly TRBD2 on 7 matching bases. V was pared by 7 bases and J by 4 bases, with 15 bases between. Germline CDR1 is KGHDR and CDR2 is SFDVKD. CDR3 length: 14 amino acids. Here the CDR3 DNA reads TGTGCCACCAGCGATGGGGGGGCGATAGAGACCCAGTACTTC. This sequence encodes CATSDGGAIETQYF.

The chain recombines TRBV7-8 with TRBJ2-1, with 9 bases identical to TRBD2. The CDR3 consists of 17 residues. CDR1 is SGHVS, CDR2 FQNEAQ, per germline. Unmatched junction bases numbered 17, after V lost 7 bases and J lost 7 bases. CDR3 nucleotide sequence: TGTGCCAGCACCCTGGGGCGGGAGGGCCTCGGGCCAAATGAGCAGTTCTTC. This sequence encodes CASTLGREGLGPNEQFF.

The CDR3 is CASRWPNTEAFF. CDR3 DNA sequence: TGTGCCAGCAGGTGGCCGAACACTGAAGCTTTCTTT. J is TRBJ1-1 and V is TRBV28; no firm D call. The germline V gene has CDR1 MDHEN and CDR2 SYDVKM. The CDR3 loop spans 12 amino acids. The V gene lost 6 bases and the J gene lost 1 base, with 6 bases spanning the gap.

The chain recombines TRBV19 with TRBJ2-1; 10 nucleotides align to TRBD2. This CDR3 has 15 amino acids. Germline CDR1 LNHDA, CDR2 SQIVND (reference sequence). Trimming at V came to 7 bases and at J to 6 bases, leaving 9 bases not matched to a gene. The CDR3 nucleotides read TGTGCCAGTACTGTCCTAGCGGGAGCCATCAATGAGCAGTTCTTC. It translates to CASTVLAGAINEQFF.

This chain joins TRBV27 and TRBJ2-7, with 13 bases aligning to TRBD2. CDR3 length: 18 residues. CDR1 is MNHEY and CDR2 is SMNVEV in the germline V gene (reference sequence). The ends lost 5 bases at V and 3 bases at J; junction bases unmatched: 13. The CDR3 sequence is CASSRRRTSGGKNYEQYV. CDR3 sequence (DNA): TGTGCCAGCAGTCGACGGCGGACTAGCGGGGGTAAAAACTACGAGCAGTACGTC.

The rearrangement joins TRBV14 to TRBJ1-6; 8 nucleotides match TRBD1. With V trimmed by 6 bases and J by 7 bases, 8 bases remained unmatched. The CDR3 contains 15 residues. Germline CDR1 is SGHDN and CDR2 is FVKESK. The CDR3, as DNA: TGTGCCAGCAGTTTTTGGACAGGGAAGAATTCACCCCTCCACTTT. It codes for CASSFWTGKNSPLHF.

The DNA of the CDR3 is TGTGCCAGCACGGGGGGTCGAGGCTATGGCTACACCTTC. As protein: CASTGGRGYGYTF. J is TRBJ1-2 and V is TRBV27, with D maybe TRBD1 (5 bases). Trimming removed 7 bases from V and 4 bases from J, with 13 bases in between. The CDR3 is 13 residues long. Germline CDR1 MNHEY, CDR2 SMNVEV (reference sequence).

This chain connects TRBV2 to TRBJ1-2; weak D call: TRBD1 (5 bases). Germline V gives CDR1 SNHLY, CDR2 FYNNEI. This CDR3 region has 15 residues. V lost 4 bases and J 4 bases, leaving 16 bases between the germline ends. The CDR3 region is CASSGLPGETYGYTF. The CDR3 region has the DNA TGTGCCAGCAGTGGGTTGCCGGGGGAAACCTATGGCTACACCTTC.

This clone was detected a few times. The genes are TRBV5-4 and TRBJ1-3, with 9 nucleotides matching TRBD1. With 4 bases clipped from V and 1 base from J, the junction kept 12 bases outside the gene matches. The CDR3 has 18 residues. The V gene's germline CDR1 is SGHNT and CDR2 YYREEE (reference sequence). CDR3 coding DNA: TGTGCCAGCAGCCCATGGACAGGGGACCTTATTTCTGGAAACACCATATATTTT. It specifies CASSPWTGDLISGNTIYF.

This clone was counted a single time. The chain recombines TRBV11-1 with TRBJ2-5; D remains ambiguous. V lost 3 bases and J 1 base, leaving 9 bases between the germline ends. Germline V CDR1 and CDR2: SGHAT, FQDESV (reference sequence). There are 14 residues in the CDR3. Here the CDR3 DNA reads TGTGCCAGCAGCTTTAACGGGTTCCAAGAGACCCAGTACTTC. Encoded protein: CASSFNGFQETQYF. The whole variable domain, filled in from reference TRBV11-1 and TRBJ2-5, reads EAEVAQSPRYKITEKSQAVAFWCDPISGHATLYWYRQILGQGPELLVQFQDESVVDDSQLPKDRFSAERLKGVDSTLKIQPAELGDSAMYLCASSFNGFQETQYFGPGTRLLVL.

This chain's CDR3 is CATSDPGLHGGYNEQFF. Here the CDR3 DNA reads TGTGCCACCAGTGACCCGGGACTCCACGGGGGGTACAATGAGCAGTTCTTC. This chain uses TRBV24-1 with TRBJ2-1; 7 bases agree with TRBD2. V was clipped by 4 bases and J by 4 bases; unmatched bases: 12. CDR1 KGHDR and CDR2 SFDVKD come from the germline V gene. The CDR3 length is 17 residues.

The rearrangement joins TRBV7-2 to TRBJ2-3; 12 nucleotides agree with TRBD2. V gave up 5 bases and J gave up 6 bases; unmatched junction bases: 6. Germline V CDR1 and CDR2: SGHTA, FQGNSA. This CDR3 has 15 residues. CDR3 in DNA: TGTGCCAGCAGCGCGACTAGCGGGAGTTCGGATACGCAGTATTTT. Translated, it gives CASSATSGSSDTQYF. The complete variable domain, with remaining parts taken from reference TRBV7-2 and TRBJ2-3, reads GAGVSQSPSNKVTEKGKDVELRCDPISGHTALYWYRQSLGQGLEFLIYFQGNSAPDKSGLPSDRFSAERTGGSVSTLTIQRTQQEDSAVYLCASSATSGSSDTQYFGPGTRLTVL.